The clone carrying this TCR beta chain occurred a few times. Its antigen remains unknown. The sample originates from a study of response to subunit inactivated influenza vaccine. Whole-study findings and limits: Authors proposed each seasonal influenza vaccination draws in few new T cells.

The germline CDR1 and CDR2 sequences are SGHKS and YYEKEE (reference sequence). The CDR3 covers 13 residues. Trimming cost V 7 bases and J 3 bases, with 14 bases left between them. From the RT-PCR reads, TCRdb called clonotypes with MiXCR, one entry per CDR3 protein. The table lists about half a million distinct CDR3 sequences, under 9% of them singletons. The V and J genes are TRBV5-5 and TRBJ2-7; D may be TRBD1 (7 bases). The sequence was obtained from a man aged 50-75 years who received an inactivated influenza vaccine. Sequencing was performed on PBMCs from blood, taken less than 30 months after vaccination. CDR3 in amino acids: CASSRGDSYEQYF. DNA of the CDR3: TGTGCCAGCTCCAGGGGGGACAGCTACGAGCAGTACTTC.